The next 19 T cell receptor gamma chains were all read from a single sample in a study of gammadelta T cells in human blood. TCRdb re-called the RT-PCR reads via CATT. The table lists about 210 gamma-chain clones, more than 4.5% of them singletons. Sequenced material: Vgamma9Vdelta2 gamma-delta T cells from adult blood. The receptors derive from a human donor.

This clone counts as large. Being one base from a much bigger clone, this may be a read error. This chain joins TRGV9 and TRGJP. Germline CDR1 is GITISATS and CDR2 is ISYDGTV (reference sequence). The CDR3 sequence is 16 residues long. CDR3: CALWGVQELGKKIKVF. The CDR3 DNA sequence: TGTGCCTTGTGGGGGGTGCAAGAGTTGGGCAAAAAAATCAAGGTATTT.

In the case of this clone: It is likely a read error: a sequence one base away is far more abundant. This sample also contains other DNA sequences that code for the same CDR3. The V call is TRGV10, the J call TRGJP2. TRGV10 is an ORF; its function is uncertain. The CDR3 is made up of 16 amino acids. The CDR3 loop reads CAAWDYRIGSDWIKTF. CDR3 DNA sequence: TGTGCTGCGTGGGATTACCGAATAGGTAGTGATTGGATCAAGACCTTT.

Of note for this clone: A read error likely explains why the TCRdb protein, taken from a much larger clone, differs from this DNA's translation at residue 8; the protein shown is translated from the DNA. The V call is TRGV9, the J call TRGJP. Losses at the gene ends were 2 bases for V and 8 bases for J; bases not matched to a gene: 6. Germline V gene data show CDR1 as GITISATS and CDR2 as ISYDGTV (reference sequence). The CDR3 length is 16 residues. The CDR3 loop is CALWEDQKLGKKIKVF. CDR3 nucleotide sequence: TGTGCCTTGTGGGAGGATCAAAAGTTGGGCAAAAAAATCAAGGTATTT.

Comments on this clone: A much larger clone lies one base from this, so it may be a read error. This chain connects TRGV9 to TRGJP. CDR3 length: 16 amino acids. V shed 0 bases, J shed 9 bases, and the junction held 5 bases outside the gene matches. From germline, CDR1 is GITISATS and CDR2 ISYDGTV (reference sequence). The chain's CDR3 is CALWEVHGLGKKIKVF. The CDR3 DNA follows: TGTGCCTTGTGGGAGGTGCACGGGTTGGGCAAAAAAATCAAGGTATTT.

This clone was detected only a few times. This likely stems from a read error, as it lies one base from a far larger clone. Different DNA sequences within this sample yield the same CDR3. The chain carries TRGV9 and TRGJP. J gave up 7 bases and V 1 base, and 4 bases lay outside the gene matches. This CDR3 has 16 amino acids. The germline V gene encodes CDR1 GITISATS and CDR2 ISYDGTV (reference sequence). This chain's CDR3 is CALWEVQELGKKIKVF. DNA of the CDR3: TGTGCCTTGTGGGAGGTACAGGAGTTGGGCAAAAAAATCAAGGTATTT.

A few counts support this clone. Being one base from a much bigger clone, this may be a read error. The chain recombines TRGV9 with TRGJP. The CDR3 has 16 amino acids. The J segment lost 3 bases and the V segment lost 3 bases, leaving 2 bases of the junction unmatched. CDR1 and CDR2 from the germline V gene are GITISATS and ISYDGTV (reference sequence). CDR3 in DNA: TGTGCCTTGTGGGAGAAGCAAGAGTTGGGCAAAAAAATCAAGGTATTT. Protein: CALWEKQELGKKIKVF.

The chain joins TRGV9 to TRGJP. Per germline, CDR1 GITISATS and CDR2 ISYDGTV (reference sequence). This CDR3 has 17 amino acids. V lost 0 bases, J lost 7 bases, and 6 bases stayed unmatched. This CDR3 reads CALWEVQSELGKKIKVF. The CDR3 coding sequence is TGTGCCTTGTGGGAGGTGCAGAGTGAGTTGGGCAAAAAAATCAAGGTATTT.

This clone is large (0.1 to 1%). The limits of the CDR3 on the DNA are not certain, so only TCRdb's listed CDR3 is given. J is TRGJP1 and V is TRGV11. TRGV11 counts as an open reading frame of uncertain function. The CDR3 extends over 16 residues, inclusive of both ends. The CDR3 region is CTTVPAGLGSCWFKIF.

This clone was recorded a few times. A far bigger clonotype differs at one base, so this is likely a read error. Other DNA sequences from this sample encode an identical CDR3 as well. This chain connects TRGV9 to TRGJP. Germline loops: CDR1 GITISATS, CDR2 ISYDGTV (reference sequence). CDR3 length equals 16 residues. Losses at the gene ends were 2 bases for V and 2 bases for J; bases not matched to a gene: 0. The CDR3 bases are TGTGCCTTGTGGGAGGGGCAAGAGTTGGGCAAAAAAATCAAGGTATTT. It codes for CALWEGQELGKKIKVF.

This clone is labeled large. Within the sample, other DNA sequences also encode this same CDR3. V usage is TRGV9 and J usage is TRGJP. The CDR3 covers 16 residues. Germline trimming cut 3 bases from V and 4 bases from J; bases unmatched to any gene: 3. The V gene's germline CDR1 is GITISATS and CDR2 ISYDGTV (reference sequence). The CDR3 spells CALWELQELGKKIKVF. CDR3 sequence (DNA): TGTGCCTTGTGGGAGTTACAAGAGTTGGGCAAAAAAATCAAGGTATTT.

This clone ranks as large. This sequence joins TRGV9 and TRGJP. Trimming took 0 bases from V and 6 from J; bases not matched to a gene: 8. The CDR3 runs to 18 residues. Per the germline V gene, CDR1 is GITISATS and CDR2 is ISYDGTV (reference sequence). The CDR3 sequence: CALWEVRQGELGKKIKVF. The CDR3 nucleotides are TGTGCCTTGTGGGAGGTGCGACAAGGAGAGTTGGGCAAAAAAATCAAGGTATTT.

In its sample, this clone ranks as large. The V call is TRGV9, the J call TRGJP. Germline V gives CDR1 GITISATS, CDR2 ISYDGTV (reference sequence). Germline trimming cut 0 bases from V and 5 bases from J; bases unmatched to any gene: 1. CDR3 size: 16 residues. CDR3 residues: CALWEVEELGKKIKVF. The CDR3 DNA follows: TGTGCCTTGTGGGAGGTGGAAGAGTTGGGCAAAAAAATCAAGGTATTT.

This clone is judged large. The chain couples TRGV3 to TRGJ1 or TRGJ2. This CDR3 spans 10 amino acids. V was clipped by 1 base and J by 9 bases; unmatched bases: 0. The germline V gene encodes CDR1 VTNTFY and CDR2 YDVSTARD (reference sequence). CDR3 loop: CATWDSKKLF. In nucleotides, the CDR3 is TGTGCCACCTGGGACAGTAAGAAACTCTTT.

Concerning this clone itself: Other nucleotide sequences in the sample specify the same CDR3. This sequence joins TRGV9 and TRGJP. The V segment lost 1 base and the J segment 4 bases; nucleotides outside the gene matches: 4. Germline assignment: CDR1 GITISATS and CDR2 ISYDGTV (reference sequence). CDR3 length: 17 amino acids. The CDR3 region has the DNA TGTGCCTTGTGGGAGGTACCACAAGAGTTGGGCAAAAAAATCAAGGTATTT. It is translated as CALWEVPQELGKKIKVF.

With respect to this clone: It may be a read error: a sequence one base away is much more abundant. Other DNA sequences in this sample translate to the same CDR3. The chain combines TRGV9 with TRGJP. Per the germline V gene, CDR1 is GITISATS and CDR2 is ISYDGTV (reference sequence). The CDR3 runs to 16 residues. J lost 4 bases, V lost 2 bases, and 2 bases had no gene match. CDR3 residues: CALWEAQELGKKIKVF. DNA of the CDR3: TGTGCCTTGTGGGAGGCACAAGAGTTGGGCAAAAAAATCAAGGTATTT.

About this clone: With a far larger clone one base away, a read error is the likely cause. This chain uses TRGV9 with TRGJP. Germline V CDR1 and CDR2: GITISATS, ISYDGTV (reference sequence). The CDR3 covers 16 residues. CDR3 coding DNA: TGTGCCTCGTGGACCCGACAAGAGTTGGGCAAAAAAATCAAGGTATTT. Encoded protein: CASWTRQELGKKIKVF.

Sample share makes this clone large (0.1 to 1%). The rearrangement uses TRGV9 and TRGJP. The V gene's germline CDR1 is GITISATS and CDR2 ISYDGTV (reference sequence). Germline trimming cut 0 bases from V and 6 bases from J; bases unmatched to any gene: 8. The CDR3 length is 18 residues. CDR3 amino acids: CALWEVGLGELGKKIKVF. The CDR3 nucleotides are TGTGCCTTGTGGGAGGTGGGATTAGGAGAGTTGGGCAAAAAAATCAAGGTATTT.

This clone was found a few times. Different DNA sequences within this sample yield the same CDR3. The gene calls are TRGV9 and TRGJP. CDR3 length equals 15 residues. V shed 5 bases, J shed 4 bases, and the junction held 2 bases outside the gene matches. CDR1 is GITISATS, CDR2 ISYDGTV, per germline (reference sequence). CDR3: CALWGQELGKKIKVF. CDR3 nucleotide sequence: TGTGCCTTGTGGGGTCAAGAGTTGGGCAAAAAAATCAAGGTATTT.

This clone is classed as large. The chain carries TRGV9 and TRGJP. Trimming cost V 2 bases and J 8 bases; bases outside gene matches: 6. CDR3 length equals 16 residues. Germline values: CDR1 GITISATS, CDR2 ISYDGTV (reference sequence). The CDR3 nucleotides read TGTGCCTTGTGGGAGGACCCTCAGTTGGGCAAAAAAATCAAGGTATTT. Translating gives CALWEDPQLGKKIKVF.